The 5 T cell receptor beta chains in this list originate from one sample, sequenced in a study of graft-versus-host responses after intestinal transplantation. Antigen specificity for these receptors is unknown. Some clones are missing from TCRdb's copy, which holds only in-frame ones; the method was immunoSEQ multiplex PCR. The table includes tens of thousands of clones, roughly 91% detected once. The specimen was unstimulated CD8+ T cells sorted from spleen or lymph node cells, collected before intestinal transplant. These receptors came from a human donor who received an intestinal transplant.

In DNA, the CDR3 is TGCGCCAGCAGCCAAGTTGTGGGGCAGAACGGCTACACCTTC. This sequence encodes CASSQVVGQNGYTF. V gene TRBV4-1 combines with J gene TRBJ1-2, with D possibly TRBD1 on 5 matching bases. Germline CDR1 reads MGHRA; CDR2 reads YSYEKL. The CDR3 sequence is 14 residues long. V gave up 1 base and J gave up 8 bases, with 14 bases separating them.

J is TRBJ2-3 and V is TRBV7-6; TRBD1 is a possible D gene (5 bases). The CDR3 is 14 residues long. Germline V CDR1 and CDR2: SGHVS, FNYEAQ. V was cut by 3 bases and J by 3 bases, with 10 bases left in between. CDR3 sequence reads: CASSLKTATDTQYF. In DNA form, the CDR3 reads TGTGCCAGCAGCTTGAAGACAGCTACAGATACGCAGTATTTT. Filled out from reference TRBV7-6 and TRBJ2-3, the complete variable domain reads GAGVSQSPRYKVTKRGQDVALRCDPISGHVSLYWYRQALGQGPEFLTYFNYEAQQDKSGLPNDRFSAERPEGSISTLTIQRTEQRDSAMYRCASSLKTATDTQYFGPGTRLTVL.

This chain uses TRBV7-8 with TRBJ2-7; D remains ambiguous. V lost 4 bases, J lost 3 bases, and 7 bases lay in between. Germline CDR1 and CDR2: SGHVS and FQNEAQ. CDR3 size: 12 residues. CDR3 in DNA: TGTGCCAGCAGCTCCAATTTCTACGAGCAGTACTTC. It translates to CASSSNFYEQYF.

The chain couples TRBV6-5 to TRBJ2-3; 9 nucleotides align to TRBD2. CDR3 size: 15 residues. Germline assignment: CDR1 MNHEY and CDR2 SVGAGI. V shed 7 bases and J 5 bases; nucleotides not matched to a gene: 10. The CDR3 DNA reads TGTGCCAGCACCGAGACGGGACTAGCTGGAGATACGCAGTATTTT. This gives the protein CASTETGLAGDTQYF.

The chain couples TRBV19 to TRBJ1-2, with D maybe TRBD1 (5 bases). The germline CDR1 and CDR2 sequences are LNHDA and SQIVND (reference sequence). The CDR3 is 13 residues long. V was pared by 1 base and J by 4 bases, with 7 bases between. CDR3 loop: CASSIGQSYGYTF. The CDR3 DNA is TGTGCCAGTAGTATAGGACAGTCCTATGGCTACACCTTC.